The rows below give T cell receptor beta chains drawn from one sample of a study of blood T cell repertoires in COVID-19. The protocol was immunoSEQ multiplex PCR, while the TCRdb copy is restricted to in-frame clones and leaves out a portion. Of 55,000 to 65,000 clones in the sample, 75% to 90% are singletons; the top ten hold 10% to 13%. Material for sequencing was peripheral blood. The receptors here all came from a man in his thirties or forties with COVID-19, enrolled during active disease. Both conserved end residues are part of each CDR3. A D gene is named only where the DNA matches it firmly. Clone size is given for some rows only: seen once, a few or many times, or a class if the clone is expanded.

j_call: TRBJ2-1
clone_size: -
d_call: TRBD2
v_call: TRBV27
cdr3_aa: CASSLGGSYNEQFF
cdr3_nt: TGTGCCAGCAGTTTGGGCGGGAGTTACAATGAGCAGTTCTTC

j_call: TRBJ1-1
clone_size: -
d_call: -
v_call: TRBV5-6
cdr3_aa: CASSLKGGDTEAFF
cdr3_nt: TGTGCCAGCAGCTTGAAGGGAGGGGACACTGAAGCTTTCTTT

j_call: TRBJ1-1
clone_size: few
d_call: TRBD1
v_call: TRBV5-4
cdr3_aa: CASSLGQGRTEAFF
cdr3_nt: TGTGCCAGCAGCTTGGGACAGGGTAGGACTGAAGCTTTCTTT

j_call: TRBJ1-5
clone_size: -
d_call: -
v_call: TRBV11-2
cdr3_aa: CASSLEAGKNQPQHF
cdr3_nt: TGTGCCAGCAGCTTAGAAGCAGGGAAAAATCAGCCCCAGCATTTT

j_call: TRBJ1-5
clone_size: once
d_call: -
v_call: TRBV28
cdr3_aa: CASSLHRGNQPQHF
cdr3_nt: TGTGCCAGCAGCCTGCACAGGGGCAATCAGCCCCAGCATTTT

j_call: TRBJ2-5
clone_size: -
d_call: TRBD1
v_call: TRBV5-6
cdr3_aa: CASSPLLRQGAGETQYF
cdr3_nt: TGTGCCAGCAGCCCACTCCTCAGACAGGGGGCTGGAGAGACCCAGTACTTC

j_call: TRBJ2-7
clone_size: -
d_call: TRBD2
v_call: TRBV27
cdr3_aa: CASSPRLAGGRREQYF
cdr3_nt: TGTGCCAGCAGTCCTAGACTAGCGGGAGGGCGCCGGGAGCAGTACTTC

j_call: TRBJ2-1
clone_size: -
d_call: -
v_call: TRBV7-9
cdr3_aa: CASSAVGEQFF
cdr3_nt: TGTGCCAGCAGCGCGGTAGGTGAGCAGTTCTTC

j_call: TRBJ2-7
clone_size: medium-sized
d_call: TRBD2
v_call: TRBV9
cdr3_aa: CASSTSDSYEQYF
cdr3_nt: TGTGCCAGCAGTACTAGCGACTCCTACGAGCAGTACTTC

j_call: TRBJ2-2
clone_size: -
d_call: -
v_call: TRBV5-6
cdr3_aa: CASSRVEGVQEHTGELFF
cdr3_nt: TGTGCCAGCAGCCGCGTAGAGGGGGTGCAGGAGCACACCGGGGAGCTGTTTTTT

j_call: TRBJ1-2
clone_size: -
d_call: -
v_call: TRBV28
cdr3_aa: CASSSLQTSNYGYTF
cdr3_nt: TGTGCCAGCAGTTCCTTACAGACCTCTAACTATGGCTACACCTTC

j_call: TRBJ2-3
clone_size: once
d_call: -
v_call: TRBV5-1
cdr3_aa: CASSPGTSSTDTQYF
cdr3_nt: TGCGCCAGCAGCCCCGGGACTTCAAGCACAGATACGCAGTATTTT

j_call: TRBJ1-2
clone_size: many
d_call: -
v_call: TRBV7-9
cdr3_aa: CASSSWGGEAVDGYTF
cdr3_nt: TGTGCCAGCAGCTCCTGGGGCGGGGAAGCGGTTGATGGCTACACCTTC

j_call: TRBJ1-2
clone_size: few
d_call: -
v_call: TRBV7-9
cdr3_aa: CASETAYGYTF
cdr3_nt: TGTGCCAGCGAGACAGCCTATGGCTACACCTTC

j_call: TRBJ2-5
clone_size: once
d_call: TRBD2
v_call: TRBV29-1
cdr3_aa: CSVGPGLADLKTQYF
cdr3_nt: TGCAGCGTTGGGCCGGGACTAGCGGACCTAAAGACCCAGTACTTC

j_call: TRBJ2-2
clone_size: -
d_call: TRBD1
v_call: TRBV7-7
cdr3_aa: CASEEDRAGTGELFF
cdr3_nt: TGTGCTAGCGAAGAAGACAGGGCGGGCACCGGGGAGCTGTTTTTT

j_call: TRBJ2-2
clone_size: once
d_call: -
v_call: TRBV5-4
cdr3_aa: CASSLDGTGELFF
cdr3_nt: TGTGCCAGCAGTTTGGACGGCACCGGGGAGCTGTTTTTT

j_call: TRBJ2-7
clone_size: -
d_call: TRBD1
v_call: TRBV2
cdr3_aa: CASSEDGQGFYEQYF
cdr3_nt: TGTGCCAGCAGCGAGGATGGACAGGGGTTTTACGAGCAGTACTTC

j_call: TRBJ2-1
clone_size: -
d_call: TRBD2
v_call: TRBV6-1
cdr3_aa: CASSANELAGGPHEQFF
cdr3_nt: TGTGCCAGCAGTGCAAACGAACTAGCGGGAGGGCCCCATGAGCAGTTCTTC

j_call: TRBJ1-1
clone_size: -
d_call: -
v_call: TRBV10-3
cdr3_aa: CASFPGGNTEAFF
cdr3_nt: TGTGCTTCATTCCCCGGGGGGAACACTGAAGCTTTCTTT

j_call: TRBJ1-1
clone_size: few
d_call: TRBD1
v_call: TRBV9
cdr3_aa: CASSFQGGTEAFF
cdr3_nt: TGTGCCAGCAGCTTTCAGGGGGGCACTGAAGCTTTCTTT

j_call: TRBJ2-7
clone_size: -
d_call: TRBD2
v_call: TRBV20-1
cdr3_aa: CSAASGHEQYF
cdr3_nt: TGCAGTGCGGCTAGCGGGCACGAGCAGTACTTC

j_call: TRBJ2-5
clone_size: -
d_call: -
v_call: TRBV11-3
cdr3_aa: CASSPGGSQETQYF
cdr3_nt: TGTGCCAGCAGCCCAGGGGGGTCCCAAGAGACCCAGTACTTC

j_call: TRBJ2-7
clone_size: -
d_call: TRBD2
v_call: TRBV4-1
cdr3_aa: CASSQDRSSGYEQYF
cdr3_nt: TGCGCCAGCAGCCAAGATCGGTCTAGCGGATACGAGCAGTACTTC

j_call: TRBJ2-6
clone_size: few
d_call: TRBD1
v_call: TRBV19
cdr3_aa: CASSIGQGAAGANVLTF
cdr3_nt: TGTGCCAGTAGTATAGGGCAGGGGGCTGCTGGGGCCAACGTCCTGACTTTC

j_call: TRBJ2-6
clone_size: -
d_call: -
v_call: TRBV6-4
cdr3_aa: CASSDSYGSGANVLTF
cdr3_nt: TGTGCCAGCAGTGACTCCTACGGTTCTGGGGCCAACGTCCTGACTTTC

j_call: TRBJ2-1
clone_size: -
d_call: TRBD2
v_call: TRBV11-3
cdr3_aa: CASSWPTAGHNEQFF
cdr3_nt: TGTGCCAGCAGCTGGCCCACAGCGGGACACAATGAGCAGTTCTTC

j_call: TRBJ2-1
clone_size: -
d_call: -
v_call: TRBV6-5
cdr3_aa: CASSPANSYNEQFF
cdr3_nt: TGTGCCAGCAGCCCCGCTAACTCCTACAATGAGCAGTTCTTC

j_call: TRBJ2-6
clone_size: -
d_call: -
v_call: TRBV7-9
cdr3_aa: CASSLWLASGANVLTF
cdr3_nt: TGTGCCAGCAGCTTATGGCTAGCGTCTGGGGCCAACGTCCTGACTTTC

j_call: TRBJ1-6
clone_size: -
d_call: -
v_call: TRBV3-1/TRBV3-2
cdr3_aa: CASSESGTLHF
cdr3_nt: TGTGCCAGCAGCGAATCCGGGACCCTCCACTTT

j_call: TRBJ2-1
clone_size: once
d_call: -
v_call: TRBV5-4
cdr3_aa: CASSVTGQHNEQFF
cdr3_nt: TGTGCCAGCAGCGTTACTGGACAGCACAATGAGCAGTTCTTC

j_call: TRBJ2-7
clone_size: -
d_call: TRBD2
v_call: TRBV6-5
cdr3_aa: CASSRGLAEAYEQYF
cdr3_nt: TGTGCCAGCAGTCGAGGACTAGCGGAGGCTTACGAGCAGTACTTC

j_call: TRBJ1-2
clone_size: -
d_call: -
v_call: TRBV4-1
cdr3_aa: CASSQDKASQRNYGYTF
cdr3_nt: TGCGCCAGCAGCCAAGATAAGGCCTCCCAGAGGAACTATGGCTACACCTTC

j_call: TRBJ2-7
clone_size: -
d_call: -
v_call: TRBV12-3/TRBV12-4
cdr3_aa: CATAPPGYEQYF
cdr3_nt: TGTGCCACCGCACCTCCGGGCTACGAGCAGTACTTC

j_call: TRBJ2-3
clone_size: -
d_call: TRBD2
v_call: TRBV11-1
cdr3_aa: CASSHGSGRTDTQYF
cdr3_nt: TGTGCCAGCAGCCACGGTAGCGGGAGAACCGATACGCAGTATTTT

j_call: TRBJ2-1
clone_size: -
d_call: TRBD2
v_call: TRBV11-2
cdr3_aa: CASSLATGTTYNEQFF
cdr3_nt: TGTGCCAGCAGCTTAGCAACCGGGACTACCTACAATGAGCAGTTCTTC